Following are 5 T cell receptor beta chains from one sample sequenced in a study of post-analysis software for immune sequencing data. What these receptors recognize is not known. Study outcomes and limitations: Elevated frequency relative to controls characterized four or five TRBV segments in patients, TRBV5-6, TRBV5-1 and TRBV20-1 among them.

Prepared TCR beta cDNA libraries contained unique molecular identifiers. Each CDR3 protein is one row after TCRdb ran MiXCR on the PCR reads. There are 350,000 to 450,000 distinct CDR3 sequences in the sample; 30% to 45% occur only once, and 6% to 9% lies in the top ten. Input material: blood. The receptors shown here come from a girl aged 2 to 9 with multiple sclerosis.

The chain uses TRBV29-1 and TRBJ2-5, with a weak D call TRBD2 (5 bases). The CDR3 covers 13 residues. CDR1 and CDR2 (germline): SQVTM, ANQGSEA. V was shortened by 1 base and J by 5 bases, with 11 bases between the two germline ends. CDR3 DNA: TGCAGCGTTGAAGTAGGCCGAGGGGAGACCCAGTACTTC. Translating it yields CSVEVGRGETQYF.

CDR3 DNA sequence: TGTGCCAGCAGTTCAGGGACAGGGAGGGCTTTCTTT. Its translation is CASSSGTGRAFF. J is TRBJ1-1 and V is TRBV12-3 or TRBV12-4, with 9 nucleotides matching TRBD1. The CDR3 is made up of 12 amino acids. With 4 bases clipped from V and 11 bases from J, the junction kept 5 bases outside the gene matches.

The table lists this clonotype with a few counts. The J gene is TRBJ2-5, the V gene TRBV12-3 or TRBV12-4; 11 nucleotides agree with TRBD1. This CDR3 contains 16 residues. V gave up 5 bases and J gave up 5 bases; unmatched junction bases: 10. CDR3 nucleotide sequence: TGTGCCAGCAGTCCGTACGGACAGGGGGCCGGTGAGACCCAGTACTTC. Its translation is CASSPYGQGAGETQYF.

This clonotype has a handful of counts. This chain connects TRBV11-2 to TRBJ1-1; D uncertain. The germline V and J ends were trimmed by 3 bases and 4 bases, with 12 bases remaining between them. This CDR3 comprises 14 residues. Germline loops: CDR1 SGHAT, CDR2 FQNNGV. CDR3 sequence: CASSLRRSGTEAFF. In DNA form, the CDR3 reads TGTGCCAGCAGCTTGAGGCGGAGTGGCACTGAAGCTTTCTTT.

This clonotype was counted only a few times. The chain has TRBV6-5 and TRBJ2-1; 10 bases line up with TRBD2. The CDR3 spans 15 residues. CDR1 is MNHEY and CDR2 is SVGAGI in the germline V gene. The V gene end was trimmed by 6 bases and the J gene end by 7 bases; junction bases not matched to a gene: 9. DNA of the CDR3: TGTGCCAGCAGAAACAGCGGGAGGGTCTTAAATGAGCAGTTCTTC. It encodes CASRNSGRVLNEQFF.